A single T cell receptor (beta chain) is shown here with its context. Germline trimming cut 4 bases from V and 8 bases from J; bases unmatched to any gene: 15. The CDR3 loop spans 17 amino acids. Germline values: CDR1 SGHNT, CDR2 YYREEE (reference sequence). The protocol was immunoSEQ multiplex PCR, while the TCRdb copy is restricted to in-frame clones and leaves out a portion. This repertoire shows some 46,000 clones, 80% to 95% found once; its top ten account for 5% to 6%. This specimen belongs to a study of cytomegalovirus exposure and HLA in healthy donors. This TCR derives from a man younger than 30 in good health and CMV-seronegative. Source material: PBMCs. The rearrangement joins TRBV5-4 to TRBJ2-2; TRBD2 agrees at 9 bases. CDR3 sequence (DNA): TGTGCCAGCAGCACGATCGTTGCCGCTAGCGGGGTAGGGGAGCTGTTTTTT. This encodes CASSTIVAASGVGELFF.